A single sample gave rise to the 23 T cell receptor beta chains below, sequenced in a study of T-cell memory formation after mild COVID-19 (dated by TCRdb to the early 2020s). Libraries were prepared through 5' RACE. TCRdb lists the instrument as Illumina NovaSeq 6000. TCRdb trimmed the raw reads at Q25, called clones with MiXCR and kept productive beta chains. Each entry is one CDR3 protein sequence, shown with its most common DNA and genes. A total of 85,000 to 120,000 distinct CDR3 sequences appear in this sample, roughly an eighth of them only once. Of the sample, roughly 30% is held by the ten largest clones. Sequencing was performed on PBMCs or a T cell subset sorted from them (not recorded which). Receptor source: an adult woman who had mild COVID-19 (a few samples of this study predate the infection). The sample titles of this study are shuffled in the database, so cell type and time point are left out; the donor was told from shared clones.

The chain links TRBV27 to TRBJ2-3; TRBD2 agrees at 14 bases. Germline CDR1 MNHEY, CDR2 SMNVEV (reference sequence). This CDR3 spans 17 amino acids. The V gene end was trimmed by 5 bases and the J gene end by 4 bases; junction bases not matched to a gene: 8. The CDR3 coding sequence is TGTGCCAGCAGTCTACTGACTAGCGGGAGGGCCGCAGATACGCAGTATTTT. Protein product: CASSLLTSGRAADTQYF.

V gene TRBV12-3 or TRBV12-4 combines with J gene TRBJ1-1, with TRBD1 as a possible D gene (6 bases). The CDR3 consists of 14 residues. Trimming cost V 6 bases and J 0 bases, with 11 bases left between them. CDR3 sequence reads: CASRYRDMNTEAFF. Here the CDR3 DNA reads TGTGCCAGCAGATACAGGGACATGAACACTGAAGCTTTCTTT.

The chain is built from TRBV2 and TRBJ1-2; possibly TRBD1 for D (6 bases). Per germline, CDR1 SNHLY and CDR2 FYNNEI. V shed 7 bases and J shed 2 bases, with 17 bases lying between them. The CDR3 is made up of 15 amino acids. CDR3 sequence reads: CASTRGPGENYGYTF. CDR3 DNA sequence: TGTGCCAGCACCCGCGGACCAGGGGAGAACTATGGCTACACCTTC.

This clonotype was seen a handful of times. The gene calls are TRBV6-5 and TRBJ1-2; D remains unclear. The CDR3 spans 13 residues. V lost 0 bases and J 3 bases, leaving 5 bases between the germline ends. CDR1 is MNHEY, CDR2 SVGAGI, per germline. CDR3 in DNA: TGTGCCAGCAGTTACTCAAGTTACTATGGCTACACCTTC. It encodes CASSYSSYYGYTF.

This clonotype was detected a few times. The chain couples TRBV5-4 to TRBJ2-5; 9 positions match TRBD2. Germline trimming cut 1 base from V and 1 base from J; bases unmatched to any gene: 8. Germline V gene sequence: CDR1 SGHNT, CDR2 YYREEE (reference sequence). The CDR3 contains 17 residues. The CDR3 DNA is TGTGCCAGCAGCTTGCCGACAGCGGGGGGCATCCAAGAGACCCAGTACTTC. Its translation: CASSLPTAGGIQETQYF.

This chain links TRBV9 with TRBJ1-4; D possibly corresponds to TRBD1 (6 bases). Germline V lookup: CDR1 SGDLS, CDR2 YYNGEE. V was pared by 4 bases and J by 5 bases, with 12 bases between. The CDR3 runs to 14 residues. CDR3 in DNA: TGTGCCAGCAGCCCCACAGGGTGGAATGAAAAACTGTTTTTT. Its translation is CASSPTGWNEKLFF.

The rearrangement links TRBV24-1 to TRBJ2-5; D remains ambiguous. The CDR3 sequence is 14 residues long. The germline V and J ends were trimmed by 3 bases and 1 base, with 8 bases remaining between them. The germline V gene encodes CDR1 KGHDR and CDR2 SFDVKD. The CDR3 reads CATSDTRIQETQYF. The CDR3 DNA is TGTGCCACCAGTGATACACGGATCCAAGAGACCCAGTACTTC.

V and J are TRBV24-1 and TRBJ2-1; D not resolved. The germline V and J ends were trimmed by 2 bases and 5 bases, with 6 bases remaining between them. The length of the CDR3 is 13 residues. Germline lookup yields CDR1 KGHDR and CDR2 SFDVKD. CDR3 DNA sequence: TGTGCCACCAGTGATTACCACAACAATGAGCAGTTCTTC. Its translation is CATSDYHNNEQFF.

V usage is TRBV20-1 and J usage is TRBJ2-1, with D unclear. CDR1 is DFQATT, CDR2 SNEGSKA, per germline (reference sequence). With 0 bases removed from V and 5 bases from J, the gap between germline ends came to 5 bases. CDR3 size: 12 residues. This CDR3 reads CSARDRNNEQFF. For the CDR3, the DNA is TGCAGTGCTAGAGACAGAAACAATGAGCAGTTCTTC.

The gene calls are TRBV6-1 and TRBJ2-7; no clear D. V was pared by 4 bases and J by 1 base, with 8 bases between. The CDR3 is 13 residues long. Germline CDR1 MNHNS, CDR2 SASEGT. CDR3: CASSGRISYEQYF. CDR3 nucleotides: TGTGCCAGCAGTGGCAGGATTTCCTACGAGCAGTACTTC.

This clonotype came up many times. The chain carries TRBV29-1 and TRBJ2-7; 9 bases align to TRBD1. This CDR3 contains 12 residues. The ends lost 6 bases at V and 1 base at J; junction bases unmatched: 1. CDR1 SQVTM and CDR2 ANQGSEA come from the germline V gene. The CDR3 DNA is TGCAGCGTCGGACAGGGGTCCTACGAGCAGTACTTC. It specifies CSVGQGSYEQYF.

Only a few counts were recorded for this clonotype. The V call is TRBV7-9, the J call TRBJ2-7, with D unresolved. CDR1 is SEHNR, CDR2 FQNEAQ, per germline (reference sequence). The CDR3 is 13 amino acids. V was shortened by 5 bases and J by 0 bases, with 8 bases between the two germline ends. The CDR3 nucleotides read TGTGCCAGCAGCGGTCCCTACTCCTACGAGCAGTACTTC. Translated: CASSGPYSYEQYF.

The chain employs TRBV20-1 and TRBJ1-3; tentative D call: TRBD1 (5 bases). This CDR3 has 15 residues. V was clipped by 3 bases and J by 3 bases, with 15 bases between them. Germline V gene sequence: CDR1 DFQATT, CDR2 SNEGSKA (reference sequence). CDR3 DNA: TGCAGTGCTAGCGGGGACGGTCGCTATGGAAACACCATATATTTT. Protein: CSASGDGRYGNTIYF.

This chain connects TRBV6-1 to TRBJ1-2; D is unresolved. The CDR3 runs 13 residues. V was pared by 0 bases and J by 7 bases, with 9 bases between. The V gene's germline CDR1 is MNHNS and CDR2 SASEGT. The CDR3, as DNA: TGTGCCAGCAGTGAAGCCGCAGTGGGTGGCTACACCTTC. Translating gives CASSEAAVGGYTF.

This clonotype was detected a few times. The rearrangement uses TRBV24-1 and TRBJ2-3; D is possibly TRBD2 (5 bases). V lost 9 bases and J lost 3, with 9 bases in between. This CDR3 region has 12 residues. Germline V gene lookup returns CDR1 KGHDR and CDR2 SFDVKD. The CDR3 is CATRGSTDTQYF. The CDR3, as DNA: TGTGCCACCCGAGGGAGTACAGATACGCAGTATTTT.

V usage is TRBV29-1 and J usage is TRBJ2-2; 11 bases map to TRBD2. CDR3 length: 15 residues. Germline V gene sequence: CDR1 SQVTM, CDR2 ANQGSEA. V lost 6 bases, J lost 7 bases, and 10 bases stayed unmatched. In DNA, the CDR3 is TGCAGCGTCGCCACTAGCGGGAGAAAGGACGGGGAGCTGTTTTTT. Translated: CSVATSGRKDGELFF.

This sequence joins TRBV12-3 or TRBV12-4 and TRBJ2-5; TRBD2 matches 10 bases. This CDR3 spans 14 amino acids. V dropped 5 bases and J dropped 7; count of bases not matched to a gene: 7. The CDR3 DNA is TGTGCCAGCAGTACGGGACTAGCGCTGGGGACCCAGTACTTC. Residues: CASSTGLALGTQYF.

This clonotype was seen a few times. The chain joins TRBV6-5 to TRBJ1-2; D gene ambiguous. V was shortened by 8 bases and J by 2 bases, with 6 bases between the two germline ends. CDR3 length: 11 residues. Looked up from germline, CDR1 is MNHEY and CDR2 is SVGAGI. The CDR3 spells CASGENYGYTF. CDR3 nucleotide sequence: TGTGCCAGCGGTGAGAACTATGGCTACACCTTC.

Points on this clonotype: A much larger clone lies one base from this, so it may be a read error. The V and J genes are TRBV7-6 and TRBJ2-5; D possibly matches TRBD1 or TRBD2 (6 bases each). This CDR3 has 14 residues. The germline V gene encodes CDR1 SGHVS and CDR2 FNYEAQ. The CDR3 is CASTPRGVQETKYF. In nucleotides, the CDR3 is TGTGCCAGCACCCCTAGGGGGGTCCAAGAGACCAAGTACTTC. Based on the CDR3 plus reference TRBV7-6 and TRBJ2-5, the full variable domain is GAGVSQSPRYKVTKRGQDVALRCDPISGHVSLYWYRQALGQGPEFLTYFNYEAQQDKSGLPNDRFSAERPEGSISTLTIQRTEQRDSAMYRCASTPRGVQETKYFGPGTRLLVL.

V is TRBV7-3 and J is TRBJ2-3; no reliable D call. Germline V lookup: CDR1 SGHTA, CDR2 FQGTGA. The CDR3 runs to 13 residues. V was pared by 2 bases and J by 4 bases, with 7 bases between. CDR3 coding DNA: TGTGCCAGCAGCTTAGATGGGGCAGATACGCAGTATTTT. It encodes CASSLDGADTQYF.

This clonotype was counted between two and nine times. The V gene is TRBV29-1, the J gene TRBJ2-1; 7 bases agree with TRBD2. CDR1 and CDR2 from the germline V gene are SQVTM and ANQGSEA. The CDR3 covers 16 residues. The J segment lost 0 bases and the V segment lost 8 bases, leaving 13 bases of the junction unmatched. CDR3 sequence: CSLRSWGGLSYNEQFF. The CDR3 nucleotides are TGCAGCCTTCGTTCGTGGGGAGGGCTCTCCTACAATGAGCAGTTCTTC.

This clonotype has ten or more counts. V usage is TRBV27 and J usage is TRBJ2-1; 8 bases agree with TRBD2. CDR1 is MNHEY, CDR2 SMNVEV, per germline (reference sequence). This CDR3 is built from 13 residues. J was trimmed by 6 bases and V by 3 bases; bases with no gene match: 1. CDR3 nucleotide sequence: TGTGCCAGCAGTTTCGGGGGGGCCAATGAGCAGTTCTTC. Protein: CASSFGGANEQFF.

This chain links TRBV4-3 with TRBJ2-3, with a weak D call TRBD1 (5 bases). CDR3 length: 15 residues. V lost 4 bases and J lost 0, with 11 bases in between. Germline V gives CDR1 LGHNA, CDR2 YSLEER. The CDR3 DNA is TGCGCCAGCAGCCTGGGGCGGCGGAGCACAGATACGCAGTATTTT. It specifies CASSLGRRSTDTQYF.